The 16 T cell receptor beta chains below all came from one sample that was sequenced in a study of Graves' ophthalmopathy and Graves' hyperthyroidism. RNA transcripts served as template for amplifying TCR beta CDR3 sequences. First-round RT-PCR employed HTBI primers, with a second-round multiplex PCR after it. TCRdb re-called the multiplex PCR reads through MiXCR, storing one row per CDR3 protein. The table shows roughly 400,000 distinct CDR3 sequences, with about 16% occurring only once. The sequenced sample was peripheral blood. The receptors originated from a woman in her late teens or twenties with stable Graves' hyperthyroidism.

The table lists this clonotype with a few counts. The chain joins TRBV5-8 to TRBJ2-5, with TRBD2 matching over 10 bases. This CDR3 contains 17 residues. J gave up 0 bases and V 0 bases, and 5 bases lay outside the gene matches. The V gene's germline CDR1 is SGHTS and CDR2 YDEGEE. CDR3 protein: CASSLVVAGGYQETQYF. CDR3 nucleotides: TGTGCCAGCAGCTTGGTGGTAGCGGGGGGATACCAAGAGACCCAGTACTTC.

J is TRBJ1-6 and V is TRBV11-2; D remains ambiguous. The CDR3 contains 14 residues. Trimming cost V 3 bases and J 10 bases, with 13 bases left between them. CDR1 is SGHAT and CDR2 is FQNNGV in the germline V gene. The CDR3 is CASSLLGGRSPLHF. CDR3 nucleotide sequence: TGTGCCAGCAGCTTGTTGGGCGGCCGGTCACCCCTCCACTTT.

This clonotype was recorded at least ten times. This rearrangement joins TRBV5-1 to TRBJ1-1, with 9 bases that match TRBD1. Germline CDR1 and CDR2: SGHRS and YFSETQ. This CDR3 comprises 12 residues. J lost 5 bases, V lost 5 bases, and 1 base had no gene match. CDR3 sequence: CASRQGATEAFF. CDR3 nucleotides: TGCGCCAGCAGACAGGGGGCGACTGAAGCTTTCTTT.

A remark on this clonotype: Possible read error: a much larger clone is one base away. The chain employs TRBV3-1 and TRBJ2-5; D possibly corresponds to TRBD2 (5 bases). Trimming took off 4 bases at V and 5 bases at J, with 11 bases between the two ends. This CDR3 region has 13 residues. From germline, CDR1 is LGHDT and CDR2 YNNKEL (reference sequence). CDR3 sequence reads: CASSRRTLETQYF. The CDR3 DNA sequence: TGTGCCAGCAGCCGGAGGACGCTGGAGACCCAGTACTTC.

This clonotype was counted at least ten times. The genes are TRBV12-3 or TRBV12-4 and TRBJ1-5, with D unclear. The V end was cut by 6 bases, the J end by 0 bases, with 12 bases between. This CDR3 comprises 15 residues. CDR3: CASSYRKDSNQPQHF. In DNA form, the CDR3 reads TGTGCCAGCAGCTATCGGAAGGATAGCAATCAGCCCCAGCATTTT.

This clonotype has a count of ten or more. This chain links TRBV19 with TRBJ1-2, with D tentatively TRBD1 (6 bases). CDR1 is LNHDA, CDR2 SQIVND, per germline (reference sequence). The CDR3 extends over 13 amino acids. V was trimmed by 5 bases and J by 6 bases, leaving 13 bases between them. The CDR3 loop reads CASSADQGHGYTF. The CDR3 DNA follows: TGTGCCAGTAGTGCCGATCAGGGGCATGGCTACACCTTC.

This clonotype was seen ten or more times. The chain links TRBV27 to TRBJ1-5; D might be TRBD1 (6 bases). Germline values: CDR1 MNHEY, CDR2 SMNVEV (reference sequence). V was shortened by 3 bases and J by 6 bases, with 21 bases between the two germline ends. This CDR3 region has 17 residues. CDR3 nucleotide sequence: TGTGCCAGCAGTTTTGGTCGGGAGGGTGGGGGGCGTCAGCCCCAGCATTTT. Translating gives CASSFGREGGGRQPQHF.

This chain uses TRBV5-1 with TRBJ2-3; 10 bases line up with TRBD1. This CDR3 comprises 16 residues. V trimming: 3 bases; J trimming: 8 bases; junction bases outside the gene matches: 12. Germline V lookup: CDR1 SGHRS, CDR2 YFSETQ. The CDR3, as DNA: TGCGCCAGCAGCTCATCGACAGGGGGCGAAGAAGGTACGCAGTATTTT. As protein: CASSSSTGGEEGTQYF. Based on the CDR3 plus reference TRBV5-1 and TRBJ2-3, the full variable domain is KAGVTQTPRYLIKTRGQQVTLSCSPISGHRSVSWYQQTPGQGLQFLFEYFSETQRNKGNFPGRFSGRQFSNSRSEMNVSTLELGDSALYLCASSSSTGGEEGTQYFGPGTRLTVL.

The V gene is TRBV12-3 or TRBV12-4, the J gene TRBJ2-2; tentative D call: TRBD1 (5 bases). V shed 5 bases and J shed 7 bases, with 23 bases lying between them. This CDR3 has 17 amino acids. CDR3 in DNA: TGTGCCAGCAGTGTCCCTCCGGGTCGCAGGGCCGACGGGGAGCTGTTTTTT. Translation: CASSVPPGRRADGELFF.

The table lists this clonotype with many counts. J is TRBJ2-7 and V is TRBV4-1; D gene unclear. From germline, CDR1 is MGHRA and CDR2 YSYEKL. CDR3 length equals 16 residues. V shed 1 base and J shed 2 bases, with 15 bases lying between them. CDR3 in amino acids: CASSQAKGRHPYEQYF. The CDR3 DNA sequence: TGCGCCAGCAGCCAAGCTAAGGGAAGACACCCCTACGAGCAGTACTTC.

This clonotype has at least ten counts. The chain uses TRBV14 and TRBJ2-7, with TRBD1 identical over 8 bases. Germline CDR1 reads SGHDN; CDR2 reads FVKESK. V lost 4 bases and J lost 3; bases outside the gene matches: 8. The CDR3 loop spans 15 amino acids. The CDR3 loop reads CASSRGQGGGYEQYF. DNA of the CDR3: TGTGCCAGCAGCCGAGGACAGGGTGGTGGCTACGAGCAGTACTTC. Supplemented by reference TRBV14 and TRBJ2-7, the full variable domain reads EAGVTQFPSHSVIEKGQTVTLRCDPISGHDNLYWYRRVMGKEIKFLLHFVKESKQDESGMPNNRFLAERTGGTYSTLKVQPAELEDSGVYFCASSRGQGGGYEQYFGPGTRLTVT.

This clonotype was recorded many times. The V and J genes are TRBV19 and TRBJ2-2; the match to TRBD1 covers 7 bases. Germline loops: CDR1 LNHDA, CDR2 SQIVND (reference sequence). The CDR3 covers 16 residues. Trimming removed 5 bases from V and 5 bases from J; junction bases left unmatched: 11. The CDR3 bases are TGTGCCAGTAGTCCCAGACAGGGTGTATTGACCGGGGAGCTGTTTTTT. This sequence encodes CASSPRQGVLTGELFF. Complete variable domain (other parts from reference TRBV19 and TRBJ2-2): DGGITQSPKYLFRKEGQNVTLSCEQNLNHDAMYWYRQDPGQGLRLIYYSQIVNDFQKGDIAEGYSVSREKKESFPLTVTSAQKNPTAFYLCASSPRQGVLTGELFFGEGSRLTVL.

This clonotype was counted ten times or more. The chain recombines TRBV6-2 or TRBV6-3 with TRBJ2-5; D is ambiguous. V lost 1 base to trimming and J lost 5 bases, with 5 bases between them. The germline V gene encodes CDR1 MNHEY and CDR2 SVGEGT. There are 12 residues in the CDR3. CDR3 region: CASSYWRETQYF. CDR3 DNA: TGTGCCAGCAGTTACTGGCGCGAGACCCAGTACTTC.

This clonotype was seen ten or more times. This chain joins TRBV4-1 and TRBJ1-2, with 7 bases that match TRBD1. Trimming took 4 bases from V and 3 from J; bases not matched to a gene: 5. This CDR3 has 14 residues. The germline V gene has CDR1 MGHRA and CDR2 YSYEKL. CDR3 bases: TGCGCCAGCAGCCCTTCCGGGACAGACTATGGCTACACCTTC. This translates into CASSPSGTDYGYTF.

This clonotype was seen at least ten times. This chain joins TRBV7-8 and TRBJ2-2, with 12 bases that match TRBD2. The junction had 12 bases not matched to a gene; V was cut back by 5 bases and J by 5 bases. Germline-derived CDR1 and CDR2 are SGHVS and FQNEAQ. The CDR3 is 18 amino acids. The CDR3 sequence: CASSRLTSGGLWTGELFF. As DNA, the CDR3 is TGTGCCAGCAGCCGTCTGACTAGCGGGGGTTTATGGACCGGGGAGCTGTTTTTT.

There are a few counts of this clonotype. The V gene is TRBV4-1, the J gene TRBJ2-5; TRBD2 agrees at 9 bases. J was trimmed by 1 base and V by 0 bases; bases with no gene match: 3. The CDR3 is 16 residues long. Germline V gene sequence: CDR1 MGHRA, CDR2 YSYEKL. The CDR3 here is CASSQEKRGVQETQYF. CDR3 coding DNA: TGCGCCAGCAGCCAAGAAAAGCGGGGGGTCCAAGAGACCCAGTACTTC.